This entry lists 29 T cell receptor beta chains sequenced from one sample in a study of CD8+ T cells in alopecia areata. RNA extraction and reverse transcription yielded cDNA as sequencing template. Only in-frame clones appear in the TCRdb table, and some are missing; sequencing was by immunoSEQ multiplex PCR. The sample includes some 180,000 clones, around three fifths of them seen just once. What was sequenced was CD8+ T cells sorted from blood. The receptors stem from a human donor in good health.

The chain joins TRBV4-1 to TRBJ2-1; no clear D. Trimming stripped 4 bases from V and 8 bases from J, with 15 bases between. The CDR3 length is 14 residues. Germline CDR1 reads MGHRA; CDR2 reads YSYEKL. CDR3 DNA: TGCGCCAGCAGCCTCCCCAGGCAGCCCCATGAGCAGTTCTTC. Amino acid sequence: CASSLPRQPHEQFF.

The rearrangement joins TRBV11-2 to TRBJ2-1, with TRBD2 identical over 13 bases. Germline CDR1 and CDR2: SGHAT and FQNNGV. This CDR3 is 15 amino acids long. After removal of 5 bases from V and 13 bases from J, the junction contained 11 bases not matched to a gene. CDR3 nucleotide sequence: TGTGCCAGCAGCGGAACCGGGACTAGCGGGGATCGTCAGTTCTTC. It is translated as CASSGTGTSGDRQFF.

V and J are TRBV7-9 and TRBJ1-2; D is perhaps TRBD1 (6 bases). CDR3 length: 15 amino acids. Trimming cost V 4 bases and J 3 bases, with 15 bases left between them. The germline CDR1 and CDR2 sequences are SEHNR and FQNEAQ (reference sequence). The CDR3 here is CASSSKLGGHYGYTF. The DNA of the CDR3 is TGTGCCAGCAGCTCCAAGCTGGGGGGCCACTATGGCTACACCTTC.

The chain links TRBV7-8 to TRBJ1-1, with 7 bases aligning to TRBD1. Germline lookup yields CDR1 SGHVS and CDR2 FQNEAQ. V trimming: 3 bases; J trimming: 4 bases; junction bases outside the gene matches: 5. The CDR3 consists of 14 residues. The CDR3, as DNA: TGTGCCAGCAGCTTCGCCAGGGGGATCACTGAAGCTTTCTTT. Amino acid sequence: CASSFARGITEAFF. The full variable domain, in which reference TRBV7-8 and TRBJ1-1 provide the parts outside the CDR3, is GAGVSQSPRYKVAKRGQDVALRCDPISGHVSLFWYQQALGQGPEFLTYFQNEAQLDKSGLPSDRFFAERPEGSVSTLKIQRTQQEDSAVYLCASSFARGITEAFFGQGTRLTVV.

Comments on this clone: The same CDR3 is also encoded by other DNA sequences in this sample. The chain joins TRBV4-1 to TRBJ2-3; D gene ambiguous. The CDR3 loop spans 13 amino acids. The germline CDR1 and CDR2 sequences are MGHRA and YSYEKL. V was pared by 1 base and J by 5 bases, with 7 bases between. The CDR3 region is CASSQAGRDTQYF. In nucleotides, the CDR3 is TGCGCCAGCAGCCAAGCCGGGCGAGATACGCAGTATTTT.

The genes are TRBV27 and TRBJ2-1; 7 positions agree with TRBD1. The length of the CDR3 is 13 residues. The germline V gene encodes CDR1 MNHEY and CDR2 SMNVEV (reference sequence). J was trimmed by 10 bases and V by 0 bases; bases with no gene match: 3. The CDR3 protein is CASSLSGGWEQFF. The CDR3 nucleotides read TGTGCCAGCAGTTTATCAGGGGGCTGGGAGCAGTTCTTC.

V is TRBV4-1 and J is TRBJ2-7; tentative D call: TRBD1 (6 bases). Trimming stripped 0 bases from V and 0 bases from J, with 18 bases between. Germline CDR1 reads MGHRA; CDR2 reads YSYEKL. The CDR3 sequence is 18 residues long. The CDR3 coding sequence is TGCGCCAGCAGCCAAGAGACGAAAAGGACAGCGTGCTCCTACGAGCAGTACTTC. Its translation: CASSQETKRTACSYEQYF.

The chain has TRBV6-6 and TRBJ2-7; D is ambiguous. Trimming removed 5 bases from V and 2 bases from J, with 7 bases in between. CDR3 length: 12 amino acids. The germline V gene has CDR1 MNHNY and CDR2 SVGAGI (reference sequence). The CDR3 spells CASSTVPYEQYF. In nucleotides, the CDR3 is TGTGCCAGCAGTACTGTACCCTACGAGCAGTACTTC.

This clone has a handful of counts. Sequence at one end of the junction differs from germline and may be a read error. The chain recombines TRBV29-1 with TRBJ2-5, with D uncertain. Per the germline V gene, CDR1 is SQVTM and CDR2 is ANQGSEA. The CDR3 contains 13 residues. The CDR3 protein is CSGRQALLEAQYF. In DNA, the CDR3 is TGCAGCGGCCGGCAGGCCCTCCTAGAGGCCCAGTACTTC.

The CDR3 DNA reads TGTGCCACCAGCAGAGCAGGCAGGACCTACGAGCAGTACTTC. It encodes CATSRAGRTYEQYF. V and J are TRBV15 and TRBJ2-7, with unresolved D. In germline, CDR1 is LNHNV, CDR2 YYDKDF (reference sequence). V was clipped by 1 base and J by 2 bases, with 9 bases between them. The CDR3 length is 14 residues. The full variable domain, its missing parts supplied by reference TRBV15 and TRBJ2-7, is DAMVIQNPRYQVTQFGKPVTLSCSQTLNHNVMYWYQQKSSQAPKLLFHYYDKDFNNEADTPDNFQSRRPNTSFCFLDIRSPGLGDTAMYLCATSRAGRTYEQYFGPGTRLTVT.

The J gene is TRBJ1-2, the V gene TRBV30, with 8 bases identical to TRBD1. Germline values: CDR1 GTSNPN, CDR2 SVGIG (reference sequence). J lost 8 bases, V lost 5 bases, and 10 bases had no gene match. The CDR3 covers 13 residues. The CDR3 sequence is CAWEAGGQRGYTF. CDR3 DNA: TGTGCCTGGGAAGCAGGGGGCCAAAGAGGCTACACCTTC. Supplemented by reference TRBV30 and TRBJ1-2, the full variable domain reads SQTIHQWPATLVQPVGSPLSLECTVEGTSNPNLYWYRQAAGRGLQLLFYSVGIGQISSEVPQNLSASRPQDRQFILSSKKLLLSDSGFYLCAWEAGGQRGYTFGSGTRLTVV.

The genes are TRBV29-1 and TRBJ1-4; no clear D gene. Germline CDR1 reads SQVTM; CDR2 reads ANQGSEA. This CDR3 spans 11 amino acids. Trimming cost V 7 bases and J 5 bases, with 8 bases left between them. CDR3 coding DNA: TGCAGCGCCTATCGAAATGAAAAACTGTTTTTT. Protein product: CSAYRNEKLFF.

V and J are TRBV4-1 and TRBJ1-6; possible D gene TRBD1, 5 bases. Germline lookup yields CDR1 MGHRA and CDR2 YSYEKL. The CDR3 consists of 13 residues. The V end lost 4 bases, the J end lost 10 bases, and 11 bases lay between the germline ends. The CDR3 spells CASSLQGTSPLHF. DNA for the CDR3: TGCGCCAGCAGCCTTCAGGGTACCTCACCCCTCCACTTT.

This sequence joins TRBV4-1 and TRBJ1-1, with D perhaps TRBD1 (5 bases). The germline V and J ends were trimmed by 4 bases and 1 base, with 10 bases remaining between them. CDR1 MGHRA and CDR2 YSYEKL come from the germline V gene. CDR3 length: 14 residues. The CDR3 reads CASSLTGGNTEAFF. The CDR3 nucleotides read TGCGCCAGCAGCCTTACTGGGGGGAACACTGAAGCTTTCTTT.

The chain employs TRBV29-1 and TRBJ1-2; D remains ambiguous. The CDR3 extends over 12 amino acids. V gave up 0 bases and J gave up 2 bases, with 4 bases separating them. Germline lookup yields CDR1 SQVTM and CDR2 ANQGSEA. The CDR3 loop is CSVEDQNYGYTF. The CDR3 DNA is TGCAGCGTTGAAGACCAGAACTATGGCTACACCTTC.

This chain joins TRBV13 and TRBJ2-3; 7 bases agree with TRBD2. This CDR3 is 15 amino acids long. J was trimmed by 6 bases and V by 5 bases; bases with no gene match: 11. Germline CDR1 PRHDT, CDR2 FYEKMQ (reference sequence). CDR3 in amino acids: CASSKFGGLGDTQYF. The DNA for the CDR3 is TGTGCCAGCAGCAAATTCGGCGGACTAGGGGATACGCAGTATTTT.

The gene calls are TRBV4-1 and TRBJ2-7; D is possibly TRBD2 (5 bases). Trimming cost V 0 bases and J 5 bases, with 8 bases left between them. The germline gives CDR1 MGHRA, CDR2 YSYEKL. CDR3 length: 13 residues. CDR3 in amino acids: CASSQDRGNEQYF. The CDR3 nucleotides read TGCGCCAGCAGCCAAGATAGAGGGAACGAGCAGTACTTC.

This chain links TRBV7-6 with TRBJ1-1; TRBD1 matches at 9 bases. V was pared by 3 bases and J by 1 base, with 0 bases of the junction left unmatched. Germline V gives CDR1 SGHVS, CDR2 FNYEAQ. This CDR3 has 14 amino acids. The CDR3 is CASSLGQGNTEAFF. CDR3 nucleotides: TGTGCCAGCAGCTTGGGACAGGGGAACACTGAAGCTTTCTTT.

This rearrangement joins TRBV23-1 to TRBJ1-1; 7 nucleotides line up with TRBD1. TRBV23-1 is marked as an open reading frame, function uncertain. The CDR3 covers 13 residues. The V gene end was trimmed by 6 bases and the J gene end by 4 bases; junction bases not matched to a gene: 5. CDR3 sequence reads: CASSLQGSTEAFF. The CDR3, as DNA: TGCGCCAGCAGCCTACAGGGGAGCACTGAAGCTTTCTTT.

CDR3 residues: CAWRRDSRTGELFF. In nucleotides, the CDR3 is TGTGCCTGGCGCCGGGACTCTCGGACCGGGGAGCTGTTTTTT. V is TRBV30 and J is TRBJ2-2, with D tentatively TRBD2 (6 bases). The CDR3 consists of 14 residues. Germline lookup yields CDR1 GTSNPN and CDR2 SVGIG (reference sequence). The V end was cut by 5 bases, the J end by 5 bases, with 15 bases between.

The genes are TRBV5-1 and TRBJ2-7; weak D call: TRBD2 (5 bases). Trimming removed 4 bases at V and 3 bases at J, with 11 bases between. The CDR3 spans 13 residues. The germline V gene encodes CDR1 SGHRS and CDR2 YFSETQ. CDR3 in DNA: TGCGCCAGCAGCCTGAGGGTTAACTACGAGCAGTACTTC. Its translation is CASSLRVNYEQYF.

This clone was found a few times. V gene TRBV7-9 combines with J gene TRBJ2-4, with unresolved D. Looked up from germline, CDR1 is SEHNR and CDR2 is FQNEAQ (reference sequence). Trimming cost V 1 base and J 5 bases, with 6 bases left between them. CDR3 length: 13 amino acids. CDR3 in amino acids: CASSLESENIQYF. The CDR3 DNA is TGTGCCAGCAGCTTAGAGTCGGAAAACATTCAGTACTTC.

As regards this clone: The junction differs from germline at one of its ends, possibly a read error. The chain is built from TRBV13 and TRBJ1-1; maybe TRBD1 (6 bases). The CDR3 length is 14 residues. Germline V gene data show CDR1 as PRHDT and CDR2 as FYEKMQ (reference sequence). CDR3 residues: CASSQDRTLSEAFF. For the CDR3, the DNA is TGCGCCAGCAGCCAAGACAGGACACTCTCTGAAGCTTTCTTT.

The chain joins TRBV27 to TRBJ1-2, with D maybe TRBD1 (5 bases). CDR1 MNHEY and CDR2 SMNVEV come from the germline V gene (reference sequence). V was cut by 1 base and J by 1 base, with 16 bases left in between. There are 17 residues in the CDR3. Here the CDR3 reads CASSLYPGTSGNYGYTF. The CDR3 nucleotides are TGTGCCAGCAGTTTATACCCCGGGACTTCTGGTAACTATGGCTACACCTTC.

There are a few counts of this clone. The chain employs TRBV7-9 and TRBJ2-5; perhaps TRBD1 as D (5 bases). The CDR3 runs 14 residues. V gave up 0 bases and J gave up 3 bases, with 8 bases separating them. CDR1 SEHNR and CDR2 FQNEAQ come from the germline V gene (reference sequence). CDR3 sequence (DNA): TGTGCCAGCAGCTTAGCTGCGACAGAAGAGACCCAGTACTTC. Translated, it gives CASSLAATEETQYF.

This chain joins TRBV29-1 and TRBJ2-1; TRBD2 aligns across 7 bases. The CDR3 is made up of 14 amino acids. J gave up 4 bases and V 0 bases, and 3 bases lay outside the gene matches. The germline V gene encodes CDR1 SQVTM and CDR2 ANQGSEA. CDR3 amino acids: CSVEEGGIYNEQFF. The CDR3 nucleotides read TGCAGCGTTGAAGAGGGAGGGATTTACAATGAGCAGTTCTTC.

The gene calls are TRBV9 and TRBJ1-1, with 9 bases matching TRBD1. This CDR3 has 15 residues. The germline gives CDR1 SGDLS, CDR2 YYNGEE. The trim removed 2 bases at V and 6 bases at J, leaving 8 bases unmatched. The CDR3 nucleotides read TGTGCCAGCAGCGTTGGGACAGGGACGGGCTCTGAAGCTTTCTTT. The encoded protein is CASSVGTGTGSEAFF.

Notes on this clone: A read error may produce the germline difference seen at one junction end. The chain joins TRBV5-4 to TRBJ2-5; TRBD1 or TRBD2 may be the D gene (6 bases each). The CDR3 contains 13 residues. The germline gives CDR1 SGHNT, CDR2 YYREEE (reference sequence). The DNA of the CDR3 is TGTGCCAGCAGCTGGCGGGGACAAGAGGCCCAGTACTTC. It translates to CASSWRGQEAQYF.

The chain combines TRBV7-9 with TRBJ2-7; D is perhaps TRBD1 (6 bases). V lost 6 bases and J lost 2, with 14 bases in between. The CDR3 has 14 residues. Germline CDR1 reads SEHNR; CDR2 reads FQNEAQ (reference sequence). This chain's CDR3 is CASRGPDRAYEQYF. The CDR3 DNA reads as TGTGCCAGCAGGGGCCCGGACAGAGCCTACGAGCAGTACTTC.